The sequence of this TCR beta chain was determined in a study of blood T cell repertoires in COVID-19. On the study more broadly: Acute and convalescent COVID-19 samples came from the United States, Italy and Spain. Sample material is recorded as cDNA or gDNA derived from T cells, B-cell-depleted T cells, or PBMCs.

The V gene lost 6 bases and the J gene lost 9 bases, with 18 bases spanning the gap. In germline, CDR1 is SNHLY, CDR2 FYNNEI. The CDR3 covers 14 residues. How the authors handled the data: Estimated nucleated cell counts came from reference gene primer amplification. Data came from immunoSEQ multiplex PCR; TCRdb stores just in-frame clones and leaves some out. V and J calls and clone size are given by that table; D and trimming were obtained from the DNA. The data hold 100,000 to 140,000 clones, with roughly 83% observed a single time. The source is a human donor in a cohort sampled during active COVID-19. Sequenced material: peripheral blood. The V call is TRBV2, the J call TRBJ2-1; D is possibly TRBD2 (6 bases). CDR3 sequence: CASRGLGAVGEQFF. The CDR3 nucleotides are TGTGCCAGCAGGGGACTCGGGGCCGTAGGTGAGCAGTTCTTC. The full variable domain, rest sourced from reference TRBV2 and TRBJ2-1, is EPEVTQTPSHQVTQMGQEVILRCVPISNHLYFYWYRQILGQKVEFLVSFYNNEISEKSEIFDDQFSVERPDGSNFTLKIRSTKLEDSAMYFCASRGLGAVGEQFFGPGTRLTVL.